These 25 T cell receptor beta chains originate from one sample sequenced in a study of cytomegalovirus exposure and HLA in healthy donors. Primers for the PCR totalled 60 Vbeta and 13 Jbeta. Libraries were prepared by immunoSEQ multiplex PCR; TCRdb keeps only in-frame clonotypes and omits some of them. The sample gives about 110,000 clones, around 82% of which show up once; roughly 5.9% is in the top ten. Sequencing used PBMCs. The source is a woman younger than 45 in good health and CMV-seropositive.

This sequence joins TRBV6-6 and TRBJ2-7; 12 positions agree with TRBD2. Unmatched junction bases numbered 1, after V lost 5 bases and J lost 2 bases. The germline V gene encodes CDR1 MNHNY and CDR2 SVGAGI (reference sequence). This CDR3 spans 14 amino acids. The CDR3 loop reads CASSLAGGAYEQYF. CDR3 bases: TGTGCCAGCAGTCTAGCGGGAGGGGCCTACGAGCAGTACTTC.

This clone was detected a few times. The rearrangement joins TRBV19 to TRBJ1-5; possibly TRBD1 for D (5 bases). Germline values: CDR1 LNHDA, CDR2 SQIVND (reference sequence). Between the trimmed V and J ends, which lost 8 bases and 3 bases, there was a span of 8 bases. This CDR3 comprises 12 residues. Here the CDR3 reads CASAGTNQPQHF. The CDR3 DNA sequence: TGTGCCAGTGCGGGGACCAATCAGCCCCAGCATTTT.

The genes are TRBV19 and TRBJ1-4; 7 nucleotides align to TRBD1. The CDR3 totals 15 residues. In germline, CDR1 is LNHDA, CDR2 SQIVND (reference sequence). The junction had 7 bases not matched to a gene; V was cut back by 5 bases and J by 4 bases. The CDR3 DNA reads as TGTGCCAGTAGTCAATACCGGGACAGTAATGAAAAACTGTTTTTT. The encoded protein is CASSQYRDSNEKLFF.

The chain links TRBV14 to TRBJ2-7; D perhaps matches TRBD2 (6 bases). This CDR3 spans 15 amino acids. Trimming stripped 7 bases from V and 7 bases from J, with 23 bases between. Per germline, CDR1 SGHDN and CDR2 FVKESK. CDR3 DNA sequence: TGTGCCAGCACCGCAAGTGCAGGGACCGCGGGGGAGCAGTACTTC. Residues: CASTASAGTAGEQYF.

This clone showed up just a few times. This chain joins TRBV6-6 and TRBJ2-1; D is possibly TRBD1 (5 bases). Germline CDR1 reads MNHNY; CDR2 reads SVGAGI (reference sequence). The V end lost 8 bases, the J end lost 0 bases, and 11 bases lay between the germline ends. CDR3 length: 14 amino acids. CDR3 coding DNA: TGTGCCAGCGGGGAAGGACACTCCTACAATGAGCAGTTCTTC. This sequence encodes CASGEGHSYNEQFF.

The chain uses TRBV29-1 and TRBJ1-5, with D possibly being TRBD1 (5 bases). The ends were cut back, 6 bases at V and 3 bases at J, with 21 bases in the middle. The CDR3 contains 16 residues. From germline, CDR1 is SQVTM and CDR2 ANQGSEA. Written as DNA, the CDR3 is TGCAGCGTAACGGAGGGGCCTTCCTTTATCAATCAGCCCCAGCATTTT. Amino acids: CSVTEGPSFINQPQHF.

The genes are TRBV19 and TRBJ1-5; D unresolved. Germline V gives CDR1 LNHDA, CDR2 SQIVND (reference sequence). The V gene lost 6 bases and the J gene lost 6 bases, with 12 bases spanning the gap. This CDR3 spans 13 amino acids. The CDR3 coding sequence is TGTGCCAGTAGCCTTCTCGCCGGTCAGCCCCAGCATTTT. The encoded protein is CASSLLAGQPQHF.

This chain connects TRBV4-1 to TRBJ2-5; D is unclear. CDR3 length: 11 amino acids. The V end was cut by 3 bases, the J end by 3 bases, with 2 bases between. CDR1 is MGHRA, CDR2 YSYEKL, per germline. CDR3 coding DNA: TGCGCCAGCAGCCACGAAGAGACCCAGTACTTC. Translating gives CASSHEETQYF.

This clone turned up a few times. The chain has TRBV18 and TRBJ2-3; 7 bases are shared with TRBD1. The CDR3 totals 14 residues. Losses at the gene ends were 4 bases for V and 3 bases for J; bases not matched to a gene: 4. The germline V gene encodes CDR1 KGHSH and CDR2 LQKENI. The CDR3 sequence is CASSLDRVTDTQYF. DNA of the CDR3: TGTGCCAGCTCACTCGACAGGGTGACAGATACGCAGTATTTT. The full variable domain, with the rest looked up from reference TRBV18 and TRBJ2-3, is NAGVMQNPRHLVRRRGQEARLRCSPMKGHSHVYWYRQLPEEGLKFMVYLQKENIIDESGMPKERFSAEFPKEGPSILRIQQVVRGDSAAYFCASSLDRVTDTQYFGPGTRLTVL.

The gene calls are TRBV19 and TRBJ1-2, with a weak D call TRBD1 (5 bases). Germline V CDR1 and CDR2: LNHDA, SQIVND (reference sequence). CDR3 length: 17 residues. V was trimmed by 5 bases and J by 4 bases, leaving 23 bases between them. The CDR3 DNA reads TGTGCCAGTAGTTCCTCCGGGACTCCCGCCGGGGGCTATGGCTACACCTTC. Its protein is CASSSSGTPAGGYGYTF.

The CDR3 here is CASSLDGQETDTQYF. Here the CDR3 DNA reads TGTGCCAGCAGCTTGGACGGACAGGAGACAGATACGCAGTATTTT. The J gene is TRBJ2-3, the V gene TRBV5-4; 7 bases map to TRBD1. The ends lost 0 bases at V and 3 bases at J; junction bases unmatched: 4. The CDR3 sequence is 15 residues long. The germline CDR1 and CDR2 sequences are SGHNT and YYREEE (reference sequence).

V is TRBV10-1 and J is TRBJ2-3; weak D call: TRBD2 (7 bases). The CDR3 has 17 amino acids. Trimming took off 0 bases at V and 2 bases at J, with 15 bases between the two ends. Per the germline V gene, CDR1 is WNHNN and CDR2 is SYGVQD (reference sequence). CDR3 DNA: TGCGCCAGCAGTGAGTCGACCAGCGGGACATACACAGATACGCAGTATTTT. It specifies CASSESTSGTYTDTQYF.

The V and J genes are TRBV5-1 and TRBJ2-1; D is possibly TRBD2 (7 bases). Germline loops: CDR1 SGHRS, CDR2 YFSETQ. The V gene lost 9 bases and the J gene lost 5 bases, with 21 bases spanning the gap. The CDR3 spans 15 residues. CDR3 in amino acids: CAIVGEGVFHNEQFF. Here the CDR3 DNA reads TGCGCCATAGTGGGGGAGGGGGTTTTCCACAATGAGCAGTTCTTC.

The chain couples TRBV6-5 to TRBJ2-7; possible D gene TRBD1, 5 bases. Between the trimmed V and J ends, which lost 6 bases and 0 bases, there was a span of 9 bases. The CDR3 loop spans 13 amino acids. CDR1 MNHEY and CDR2 SVGAGI come from the germline V gene. The CDR3 DNA is TGTGCCAGCAGCCTACAGGCCTCCTACGAGCAGTACTTC. As protein: CASSLQASYEQYF.

This chain joins TRBV9 and TRBJ2-1; D may be TRBD2 (6 bases). Germline V gene data show CDR1 as SGDLS and CDR2 as YYNGEE. There are 15 residues in the CDR3. The V and J ends lost 2 bases and 1 base respectively, with 10 bases between them. The CDR3: CASSVGRESYNEQFF. Written as DNA, the CDR3 is TGTGCCAGCAGCGTGGGGCGGGAATCCTACAATGAGCAGTTCTTC.

The chain carries TRBV19 and TRBJ1-6; D unclear. Trimming took off 5 bases at V and 9 bases at J, with 8 bases between the two ends. The CDR3 is 12 amino acids. Germline V lookup: CDR1 LNHDA, CDR2 SQIVND (reference sequence). Written as DNA, the CDR3 is TGTGCCAGTAGTGCGCCAATTTCACCCCTCCACTTT. Its translation is CASSAPISPLHF.

The chain links TRBV27 to TRBJ1-2; D is perhaps TRBD1 (5 bases). CDR3 length: 12 residues. Between the trimmed V and J ends, which lost 6 bases and 7 bases, there was a span of 12 bases. Per germline, CDR1 MNHEY and CDR2 SMNVEV (reference sequence). The CDR3 sequence is CASRYGAFGYTF. The CDR3 DNA reads TGTGCCAGCAGATATGGGGCGTTTGGCTACACCTTC.

The chain employs TRBV5-1 and TRBJ2-5, with 7 bases that match TRBD1. The germline V gene encodes CDR1 SGHRS and CDR2 YFSETQ. V lost 2 bases, J lost 2 bases, and 9 bases stayed unmatched. This CDR3 contains 16 residues. Here the CDR3 DNA reads TGCGCCAGCAGCTTTCTGGGGCCGGGACAGCAAGAGACCCAGTACTTC. It is translated as CASSFLGPGQQETQYF.

V gene TRBV11-3 combines with J gene TRBJ1-5, with D unresolved. Trimming took off 1 base at V and 1 base at J, with 11 bases between the two ends. CDR3 length: 16 amino acids. Germline assignment: CDR1 SGHNT and CDR2 YENEEA. CDR3 sequence (DNA): TGTGCCAGCAGCTTAGTTACGGAGCGGAGCAATCAGCCCCAGCATTTT. Translated, it gives CASSLVTERSNQPQHF.

J is TRBJ1-5 and V is TRBV4-2, with D unclear. The CDR3 extends over 13 amino acids. The germline V gene has CDR1 LGHNA and CDR2 YNFKEQ. Trimming stripped 3 bases from V and 7 bases from J, with 10 bases between. The CDR3 bases are TGTGCCAGCAGCCACTCGCTCGGGCAGCCCCAGCATTTT. Its protein product is CASSHSLGQPQHF.

This clone was detected only a few times. V is TRBV6-1 and J is TRBJ2-7, with TRBD1 matching 7 bases. CDR1 and CDR2 from the germline V gene are MNHNS and SASEGT. The V gene end was trimmed by 7 bases and the J gene end by 0 bases; junction bases not matched to a gene: 6. This CDR3 contains 14 residues. CDR3 DNA: TGTGCCAGCACCCAGGGACAGCTCTCCTACGAGCAGTACTTC. As protein: CASTQGQLSYEQYF.

J is TRBJ2-2 and V is TRBV7-8, with D possibly being TRBD2 (5 bases). The length of the CDR3 is 14 residues. V was pared by 5 bases and J by 4 bases, with 11 bases between. Germline V gives CDR1 SGHVS, CDR2 FQNEAQ. CDR3 sequence (DNA): TGTGCCAGCAGCCCCCGGGCGGGCACCGGGGAGCTGTTTTTT. Translation: CASSPRAGTGELFF.

The chain has TRBV2 and TRBJ2-5, with D perhaps TRBD1 (6 bases). TRBJ2-7 matches the DNA end more closely, so the J call is doubtful. Per germline, CDR1 SNHLY and CDR2 FYNNEI. This CDR3 spans 15 amino acids. The CDR3 DNA follows: TGTGCCAGCAGTGAAGACAGGGTTTTACCCTACGAGCAGTACTTC. Translation gives CASSEDRVLPYEQYF.

This sequence joins TRBV28 and TRBJ1-2; D gene uncertain. CDR1 is MDHEN, CDR2 SYDVKM, per germline. The CDR3 covers 15 residues. V was cut by 6 bases and J by 2 bases, with 16 bases left in between. The DNA of the CDR3 is TGTGCCAGCAGCCCATCGGGTTTGTCCAACTATGGCTACACCTTC. This encodes CASSPSGLSNYGYTF.

The chain couples TRBV4-1 to TRBJ1-1, with TRBD1 identical over 7 bases. V shed 5 bases and J 8 bases; nucleotides not matched to a gene: 8. The germline CDR1 and CDR2 sequences are MGHRA and YSYEKL. The length of the CDR3 is 13 residues. The DNA for the CDR3 is TGCGCCAGCAGCAACTGGGACAGTGGCGAAGCTTTCTTT. As protein: CASSNWDSGEAFF.